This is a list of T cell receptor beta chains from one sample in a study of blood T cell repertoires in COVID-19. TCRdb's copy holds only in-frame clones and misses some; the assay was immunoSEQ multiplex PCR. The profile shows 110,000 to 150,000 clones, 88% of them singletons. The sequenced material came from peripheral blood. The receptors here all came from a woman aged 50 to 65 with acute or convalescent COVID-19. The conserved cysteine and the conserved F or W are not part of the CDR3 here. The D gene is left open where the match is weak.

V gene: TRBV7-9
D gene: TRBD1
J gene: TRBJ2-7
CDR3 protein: ASSILAGTESYEQY

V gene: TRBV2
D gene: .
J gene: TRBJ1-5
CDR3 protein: ASSLEGGGTSGNQPQH

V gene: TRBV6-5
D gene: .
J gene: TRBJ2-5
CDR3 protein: ASSNARRGVETQY

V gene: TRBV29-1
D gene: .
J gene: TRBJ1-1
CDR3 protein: SVPGETEAF

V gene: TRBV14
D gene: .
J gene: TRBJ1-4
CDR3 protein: ASSQGGGTNEKLF

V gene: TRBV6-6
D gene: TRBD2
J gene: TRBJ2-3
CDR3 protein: ASSYPSGGAGDTQY

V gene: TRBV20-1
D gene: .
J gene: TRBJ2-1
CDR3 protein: SATAGQKF

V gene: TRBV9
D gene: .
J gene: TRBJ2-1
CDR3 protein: ASSVAAASYNEQF

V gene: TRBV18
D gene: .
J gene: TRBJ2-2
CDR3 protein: ASSPFRDSSGELF

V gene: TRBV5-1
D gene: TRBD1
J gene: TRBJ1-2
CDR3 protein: ASSLGDSNYGYT

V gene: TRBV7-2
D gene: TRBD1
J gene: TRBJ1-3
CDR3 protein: ASSSSGTASGNTIY

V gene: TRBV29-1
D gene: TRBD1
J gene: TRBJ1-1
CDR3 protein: SVEARGRGLNTEAF

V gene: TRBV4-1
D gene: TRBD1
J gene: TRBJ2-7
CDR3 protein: ASSRWDRGEGEQY

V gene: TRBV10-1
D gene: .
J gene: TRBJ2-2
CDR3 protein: ASSSQGSGELF

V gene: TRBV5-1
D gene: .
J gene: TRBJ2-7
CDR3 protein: ASSLGSGNSYEQY

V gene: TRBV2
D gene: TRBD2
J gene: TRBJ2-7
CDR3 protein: ASSAPPPGLAITYEQY

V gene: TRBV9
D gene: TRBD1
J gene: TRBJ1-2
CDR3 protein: ASSEDRMTDNYGYT

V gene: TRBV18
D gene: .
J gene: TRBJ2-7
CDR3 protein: ASSTTHSGTRYEQY

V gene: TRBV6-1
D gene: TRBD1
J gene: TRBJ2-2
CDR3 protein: ASSEMTGPGELF

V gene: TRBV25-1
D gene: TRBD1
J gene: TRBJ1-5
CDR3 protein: ASSGQGGQPQH

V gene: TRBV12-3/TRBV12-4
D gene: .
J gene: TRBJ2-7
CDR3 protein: ASTLRVSYEQY

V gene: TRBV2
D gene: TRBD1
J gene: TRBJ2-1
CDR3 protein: ASSQRGQVLYNEQF

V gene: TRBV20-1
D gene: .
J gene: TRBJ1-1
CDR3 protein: SARGGREAF

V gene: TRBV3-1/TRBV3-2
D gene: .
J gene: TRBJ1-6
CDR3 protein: ASSQDLEKSPLH

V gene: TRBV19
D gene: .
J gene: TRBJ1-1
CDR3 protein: ASKQGMNTEAF

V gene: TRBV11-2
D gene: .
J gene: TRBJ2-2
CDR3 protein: ASSLELAGGELF

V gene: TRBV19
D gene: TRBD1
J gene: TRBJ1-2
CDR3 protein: ASSYLGQPNYGYT

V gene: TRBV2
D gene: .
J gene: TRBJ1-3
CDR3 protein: ASSERGGRGNTIY

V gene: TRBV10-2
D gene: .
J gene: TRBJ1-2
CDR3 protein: ASSESGANYGYT

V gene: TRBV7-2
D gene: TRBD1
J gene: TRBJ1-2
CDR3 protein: ASSSQGARGYT

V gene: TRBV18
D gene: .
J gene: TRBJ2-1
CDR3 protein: ASSPWDTSNSYNEQF

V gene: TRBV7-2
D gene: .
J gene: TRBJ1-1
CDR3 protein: ASSWDLNTEAF

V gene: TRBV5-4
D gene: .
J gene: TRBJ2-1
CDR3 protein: ASSLEGRGVVNEQF

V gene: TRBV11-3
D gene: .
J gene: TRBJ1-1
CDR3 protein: ASSLGGARTEAF

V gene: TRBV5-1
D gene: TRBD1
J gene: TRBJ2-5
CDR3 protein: ASSLEGDSSWVTQY

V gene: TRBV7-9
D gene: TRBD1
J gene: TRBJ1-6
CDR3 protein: ASRLSGDRDNSPLH

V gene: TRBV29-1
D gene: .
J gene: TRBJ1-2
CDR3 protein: SVSEGSDYGYT

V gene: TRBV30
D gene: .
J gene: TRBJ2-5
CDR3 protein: AWTRGATAETQY

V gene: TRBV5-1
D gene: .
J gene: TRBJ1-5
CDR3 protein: ASSTTGLMGQPQH

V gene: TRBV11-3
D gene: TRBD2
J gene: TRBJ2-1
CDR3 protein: ASSLEGGGINEQF

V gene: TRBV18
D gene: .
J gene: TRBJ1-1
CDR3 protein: ASSPATGRQNTEAF

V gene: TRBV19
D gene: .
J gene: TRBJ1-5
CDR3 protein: ASSIGTSRQPQH

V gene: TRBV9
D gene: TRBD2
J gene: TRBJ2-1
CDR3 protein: ASSPGTTYNEQF

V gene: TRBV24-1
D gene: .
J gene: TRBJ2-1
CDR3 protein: ATSDSKRNLGNEQF

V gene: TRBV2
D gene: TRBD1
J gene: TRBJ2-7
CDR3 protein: ASSEGTGTSYEQY

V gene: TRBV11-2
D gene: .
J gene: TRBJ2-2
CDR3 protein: ASRVLLTGELF

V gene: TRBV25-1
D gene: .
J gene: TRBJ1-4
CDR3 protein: ASAGSGTLNEKLF

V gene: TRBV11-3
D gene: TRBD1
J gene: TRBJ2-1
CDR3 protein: ASSSRQGVSRQF

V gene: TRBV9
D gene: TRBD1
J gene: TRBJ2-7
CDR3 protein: ASSVDRVGYEQY

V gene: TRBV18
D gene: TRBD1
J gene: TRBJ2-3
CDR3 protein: ASSPRQQGSDTQY

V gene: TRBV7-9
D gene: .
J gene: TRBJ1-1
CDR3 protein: ASAWTSNTEAF

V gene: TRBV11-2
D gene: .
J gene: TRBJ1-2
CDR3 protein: ASSLPGIDGYT

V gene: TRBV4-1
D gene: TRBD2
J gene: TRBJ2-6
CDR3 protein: ASSQGGGNVGLRANVLT

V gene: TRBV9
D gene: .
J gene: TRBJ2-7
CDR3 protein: ASSPGGSGSYEQY

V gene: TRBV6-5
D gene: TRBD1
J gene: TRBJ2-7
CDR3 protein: ASSTSGTVYEQY

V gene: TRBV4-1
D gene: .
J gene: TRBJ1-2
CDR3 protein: ASSQGGIPPNYGYT